This TCR beta chain is drawn from a study of blood T cell repertoires in COVID-19. The germline CDR1 and CDR2 sequences are LGHDT and YNNKEL (reference sequence). The CDR3 is 14 amino acids. The V end lost 1 base, the J end lost 7 bases, and 11 bases lay between the germline ends. Points on this clone: The sample holds other DNA sequences that translate to the same CDR3.

The assay was immunoSEQ multiplex PCR, and TCRdb's table has in-frame clones only and misses some. The sample lists over 130,000 clones, about 80% occurring once. The specimen was peripheral blood. The sequence was collected from a human donor in a cohort sampled during active COVID-19. The V call is TRBV3-1 (or the pseudogene TRBV3-2), the J call TRBJ1-5; a weak D match, TRBD1 (5 bases). The CDR3: CASSQGRVGQPQHF. The CDR3 coding sequence is TGTGCCAGCAGCCAAGGCAGGGTCGGGCAGCCCCAGCATTTT.